In this sample, the clone carrying this T cell receptor beta chain turned up a few times. Its cognate antigen is unknown. The data are from a study of cytomegalovirus exposure and HLA in healthy donors. Study-level information: The use of the same platform for the 110 or so validation repertoires and the approximately 730 first-cohort repertoires was reported by a later analysis. Overall study findings and caveats: According to a later analysis, TCR clusters from the first cohort tended to co-occur in the 100 to 150 validation repertoires.

Per germline, CDR1 SGHDT and CDR2 YYEEEE. There are 13 residues in the CDR3. Trimming removed 4 bases at V and 6 bases at J, with 14 bases between. Measured with immunoSEQ multiplex PCR; TCRdb has only the in-frame clones, and not every one. The top ten hold approximately 2.3% of the sample, which has about 160,000 clones, about 82% seen once. The receptor's source is a man aged 25-45 years in good health and CMV-seropositive. The sequencing input was PBMCs. The V call is TRBV5-6, the J call TRBJ2-7, with D possibly matching TRBD1 (6 bases). The CDR3 DNA reads TGTGCCAGCAGCCTGTGGTTCAGGGGCGAGCAGTACTTC. Amino acids: CASSLWFRGEQYF. The variable domain in full, completed from reference TRBV5-6 and TRBJ2-7, reads DAGVTQSPTHLIKTRGQQVTLRCSPKSGHDTVSWYQQALGQGPQFIFQYYEEEERQRGNFPDRFSGHQFPNYSSELNVNALLLGDSALYLCASSLWFRGEQYFGPGTRLTVT.